The 4 T cell receptor beta chains given below trace back to one sample, sequenced in a study of blood T cell repertoires in COVID-19. Generated by immunoSEQ multiplex PCR, the TCRdb table keeps only in-frame clones and is missing some. The table lists 170,000 or so clones, more than 85% of them singletons. Sequencing was carried out using peripheral blood. These receptors were obtained from a man aged 45-65 years with acute or convalescent COVID-19.

The chain recombines TRBV3-1 (or the pseudogene TRBV3-2) with TRBJ2-3, with D hard to call. The CDR3 extends over 13 amino acids. Germline lookup yields CDR1 LGHDT and CDR2 YNNKEL (reference sequence). V was clipped by 4 bases and J by 6 bases, with 11 bases between them. CDR3 sequence (DNA): TGTGCCAGCAGCCGACAATATTTGGATACGCAGTATTTT. Translated, it gives CASSRQYLDTQYF.

This chain links TRBV5-5 with TRBJ1-2; D is unresolved. Germline V gene sequence: CDR1 SGHKS, CDR2 YYEKEE (reference sequence). With 1 base removed from V and 8 bases from J, the gap between germline ends came to 6 bases. The CDR3 consists of 11 residues. CDR3 sequence reads: CASSLNSGYTF. CDR3 in DNA: TGTGCCAGCAGCTTGAACAGCGGCTACACCTTC.

The genes are TRBV30 and TRBJ2-1, with D possibly matching TRBD2 (6 bases). Germline V gene lookup returns CDR1 GTSNPN and CDR2 SVGIG (reference sequence). Trimming removed 2 bases at V and 6 bases at J, with 11 bases between. The CDR3 contains 13 residues. The CDR3: CAWSSQGGNEQFF. The CDR3 DNA follows: TGTGCCTGGAGTAGCCAGGGAGGCAATGAGCAGTTCTTC.

The chain uses TRBV6-5 and TRBJ2-3, with TRBD2 identical over 8 bases. V gave up 6 bases and J gave up 2 bases; unmatched junction bases: 7. The CDR3 has 15 amino acids. The V gene's germline CDR1 is MNHEY and CDR2 SVGAGI. In DNA, the CDR3 is TGTGCCAGCAGGCCTACTAGCGGAGCCACAGATACGCAGTATTTT. Its translation: CASRPTSGATDTQYF.